The clone carrying this T cell receptor beta chain was counted many times. Its specificity is unknown. The data are from a study of Graves' ophthalmopathy and Graves' hyperthyroidism. Study observations and caveats: Blood also carried most expanded thyroid clonotypes exceeding 0.001 frequency. This model predicted ophthalmopathy progression (sensitivity roughly 70%, specificity about 72%). Ophthalmopathy cases were distinguished from stable hyperthyroidism by a 13-signature model, reaching approximately 87% sensitivity and roughly 81% specificity.

CDR1 is MNHEY and CDR2 is SVGEGT in the germline V gene. The V gene lost 6 bases and the J gene lost 5 bases, with 11 bases spanning the gap. The CDR3 runs 12 residues. Transcripts of RNA were the source for amplifying TCR beta CDR3 regions. HTBI primers were used in a first-round RT-PCR, which preceded a second-round multiplex PCR. TCRdb passed the multiplex PCR reads through MiXCR, listing each CDR3 protein once. The sample lists around 340,000 distinct CDR3 sequences; 17% were seen once. The receptor's source is an adult man with Graves' ophthalmopathy. The chain carries TRBV6-2 or TRBV6-3 and TRBJ2-7; D not resolved. The sequenced sample was peripheral blood. The CDR3 is CASSRRYHEQYF. CDR3 bases: TGTGCCAGCAGCCGCAGGTACCACGAGCAGTACTTC.